This TCR beta chain was retrieved from a study of blood T cell repertoires in COVID-19. Looking at the study overall: Acute-phase and convalescent COVID-19 samples originated in the United States, Italy and Spain. PBMCs, B-cell-depleted T cells, or T cells provided the cDNA or gDNA that made up the material.

The study drew participants aged about 18 to 89 years from 20 to 30 US areas. Self-reported history from a screening survey and questionnaire set each donor's cohort. The table came from immunoSEQ multiplex PCR; TCRdb's copy has only in-frame clones and leaves some out. This sample has some 250,000 clones, with roughly nine tenths found just once. This receptor was taken from a human donor in a cohort exposed to, infected with or recovered from COVID-19 (not recorded which). The donor label of this sample is uncertain. Sequencing used PBMCs or T cells enriched from blood (not recorded which).

The CDR3, as DNA: TGTGCCAGCAGGCCCGGACAGGTCTACGAGCAGTACTTC. It specifies CASRPGQVYEQYF. V and J are TRBV6-5 and TRBJ2-7, with 7 bases aligning to TRBD1. V trimming: 6 bases; J trimming: 3 bases; junction bases outside the gene matches: 5. The germline gives CDR1 MNHEY, CDR2 SVGAGI. There are 13 residues in the CDR3.